Shown below are 13 T cell receptor beta chains from a single sample sequenced in a study of OX40 agonist ivuxolimab in advanced cancers. Library preparation was by the immunoSEQ multiplex PCR assay. TCRdb retrieved this table from immuneACCESS and kept in-frame rearrangements only. Not all clones are present; in checked studies, unresolved V genes account for under half, and no reason is known for the remainder. Across this sample there are some 60,000 clones, with about 86% seen only once. The ten biggest clones cover 3.9% of the sample. The starting material was CD4+ or CD8+ T cells sorted from blood, obtained in a trial of the OX40 agonist ivuxolimab. These receptors were obtained from an adult with an advanced solid tumor such as melanoma, head and neck, liver or kidney cancer.

The chain recombines TRBV2 with TRBJ2-3, with 11 bases matching TRBD2. CDR1 is SNHLY and CDR2 is FYNNEI in the germline V gene. This CDR3 spans 14 amino acids. The V gene end was trimmed by 4 bases and the J gene end by 5 bases; junction bases not matched to a gene: 2. For the CDR3, the DNA is TGTGCCAGCAGTGCCGGACTAGCGGGAGATACGCAGTATTTT. Its translation is CASSAGLAGDTQYF.

The chain employs TRBV4-3 and TRBJ2-1, with a weak D call TRBD1 (5 bases). The CDR3 is 14 residues long. The V gene lost 0 bases and the J gene lost 7 bases, with 10 bases spanning the gap. CDR1 is LGHNA, CDR2 YSLEER, per germline. Here the CDR3 DNA reads TGCGCCAGCAGCCAAGATGCCAGGGCAAATGAGCAGTTCTTC. Translation gives CASSQDARANEQFF.

The V call is TRBV11-3, the J call TRBJ2-5; D is uncertain. Trimming cost V 2 bases and J 4 bases, with 11 bases left between them. Germline-derived CDR1 and CDR2 are SGHNT and YENEEA. The CDR3 has 14 residues. The CDR3 region has the DNA TGTGCCAGCAGCTTACGGACCAAGACAGAGACCCAGTACTTC. Its translation is CASSLRTKTETQYF.

This rearrangement joins TRBV10-3 to TRBJ2-5; D is undetermined. V was clipped by 4 bases and J by 2 bases, with 11 bases between them. Germline CDR1 ENHRY, CDR2 SYGVKD. This CDR3 comprises 14 residues. The CDR3 region has the DNA TGTGCCATCAGTGCCTTTAGGAGTCAAGAGACCCAGTACTTC. This codes for CAISAFRSQETQYF.

This chain uses TRBV6-6 with TRBJ1-5; D call uncertain. This CDR3 is built from 12 residues. CDR1 is MNHNY, CDR2 SVGAGI, per germline (reference sequence). CDR3 sequence reads: CAIKEGNQPQHF. The CDR3 nucleotides are TGTGCAATCAAAGAGGGCAATCAGCCCCAGCATTTT.

The J gene is TRBJ2-5, the V gene TRBV19, with TRBD2 matching 10 bases. CDR3 length equals 15 residues. Trimming removed 6 bases from V and 3 bases from J; junction bases left unmatched: 7. Germline V gives CDR1 LNHDA, CDR2 SQIVND (reference sequence). CDR3 in amino acids: CASRTIAGGEETQYF. As DNA, the CDR3 is TGTGCCAGTAGGACTATAGCGGGGGGAGAAGAGACCCAGTACTTC. Full variable domain (missing parts from reference TRBV19 and TRBJ2-5): DGGITQSPKYLFRKEGQNVTLSCEQNLNHDAMYWYRQDPGQGLRLIYYSQIVNDFQKGDIAEGYSVSREKKESFPLTVTSAQKNPTAFYLCASRTIAGGEETQYFGPGTRLLVL.

The J gene is TRBJ1-2, the V gene TRBV19; 9 positions agree with TRBD1. The CDR3 sequence is 14 residues long. With 10 bases clipped from V and 3 bases from J, the junction kept 9 bases outside the gene matches. Germline values: CDR1 LNHDA, CDR2 SQIVND (reference sequence). Here the CDR3 DNA reads TGTGCCACGAACCCGGGACAGGGTGACTATGGCTACACCTTC. This codes for CATNPGQGDYGYTF.

The V gene is TRBV6-5, the J gene TRBJ1-2; D perhaps matches TRBD1 (5 bases). Germline CDR1 is MNHEY and CDR2 is SVGAGI. V lost 5 bases to trimming and J lost 4 bases, with 8 bases between them. There are 12 residues in the CDR3. CDR3 region: CASSDSGYGYTF. The CDR3 DNA is TGTGCCAGCAGTGACAGCGGCTATGGCTACACCTTC.

The chain links TRBV6-6 to TRBJ2-5; tentative D call: TRBD1 (6 bases). This CDR3 region has 15 residues. Germline CDR1 MNHNY, CDR2 SVGAGI (reference sequence). The ends were cut back, 6 bases at V and 7 bases at J, with 21 bases in the middle. The CDR3 reads CASRPHYGGAGTQYF. Written as DNA, the CDR3 is TGTGCCAGCAGACCTCACTATGGGGGCGCGGGGACCCAGTACTTC.

The chain joins TRBV12-5 to TRBJ2-1; D remains ambiguous. CDR3 length: 12 amino acids. Germline CDR1 is LGHNT and CDR2 is FRNRAP. V was trimmed by 1 base and J by 11 bases, leaving 9 bases between them. Written as DNA, the CDR3 is TGTGCTAGTGGTTTGGGGACGGTTAAGCAGTTCTTC. Its protein is CASGLGTVKQFF.

This clone is a singleton in its sample. This sequence joins TRBV11-3 and TRBJ1-1, with 7 positions matching TRBD1. Unmatched junction bases numbered 14, after V lost 4 bases and J lost 3 bases. The germline gives CDR1 SGHNT, CDR2 YENEEA. The CDR3 spans 17 residues. CDR3 sequence (DNA): TGTGCCAGCAGCTACCGGACAGGCCGACAGAGGGACACTGAAGCTTTCTTT. It specifies CASSYRTGRQRDTEAFF.

The J gene is TRBJ1-5, the V gene TRBV6-5; D gene unclear. V was clipped by 6 bases and J by 2 bases, with 8 bases between them. Germline V gives CDR1 MNHEY, CDR2 SVGAGI. This CDR3 is 13 amino acids long. DNA of the CDR3: TGTGCCAGCAGACCACGGGGCAATCAGCCCCAGCATTTT. Translating it yields CASRPRGNQPQHF.

The chain employs TRBV4-1 and TRBJ1-2; 9 bases are shared with TRBD1. The V gene's germline CDR1 is MGHRA and CDR2 YSYEKL. This CDR3 comprises 13 residues. The J segment lost 6 bases and the V segment lost 3 bases, leaving 2 bases of the junction unmatched. CDR3 residues: CASSHRDRDGYTF. The CDR3 DNA sequence: TGCGCCAGCAGCCACCGGGACAGGGATGGCTACACCTTC.